The 32 T cell receptor beta chains in this list originate from one sample, sequenced in a study of shared T cell receptors in the human thymus. Clones were read by immunoSEQ multiplex PCR, and TCRdb kept only the in-frame ones, dropping some. The repertoire includes hundreds of thousands of clones, 88% of them detected once, and 0.0095% to 0.013% sits in the top ten. The same data also contributed to another study, on human thymus T cells.

Specimen: thymocytes. These receptors originate from a boy in the first two years of life with a congenital heart defect.

The V and J genes are TRBV4-1 and TRBJ2-1; D remains ambiguous. The germline gives CDR1 MGHRA, CDR2 YSYEKL. This CDR3 has 16 residues. V was shortened by 6 bases and J by 9 bases, with 24 bases between the two germline ends. The CDR3 is CASSSSISLRRGEQFF. The CDR3 coding sequence is TGCGCCAGCAGTTCGAGTATATCCCTCCGACGCGGTGAGCAGTTCTTC.

J is TRBJ1-1 and V is TRBV11-2, with D tentatively TRBD1 (6 bases). Germline V gives CDR1 SGHAT, CDR2 FQNNGV. The CDR3 extends over 16 amino acids. V was cut by 7 bases and J by 1 base, with 19 bases left in between. CDR3 protein: CASNILQGAPNTEAFF. In DNA form, the CDR3 reads TGTGCCAGCAACATACTACAGGGTGCGCCGAACACTGAAGCTTTCTTT.

The chain carries TRBV6-1 and TRBJ2-1; the match to TRBD2 covers 8 bases. Looked up from germline, CDR1 is MNHNS and CDR2 is SASEGT. This CDR3 has 17 residues. Trimming removed 4 bases from V and 1 base from J; junction bases left unmatched: 9. The CDR3 bases are TGTGCCAGCAGTGGTCCCCCTAGCGGGCTTTCCTACAATGAGCAGTTCTTC. It yields the protein CASSGPPSGLSYNEQFF.

The rearrangement links TRBV29-1 to TRBJ2-2, with TRBD1 matching over 8 bases. CDR1 is SQVTM, CDR2 ANQGSEA, per germline. The CDR3 has 13 residues. After removal of 7 bases from V and 3 bases from J, the junction contained 4 bases not matched to a gene. The CDR3 DNA is TGCAGCGCAATGGACAGGGACACCGGGGAGCTGTTTTTT. Translated, it gives CSAMDRDTGELFF.

The chain is built from TRBV9 and TRBJ2-1, with D perhaps matching TRBD2 (7 bases). V was pared by 0 bases and J by 10 bases, with 35 bases between. The CDR3 covers 21 residues. Per the germline V gene, CDR1 is SGDLS and CDR2 is YYNGEE. CDR3 DNA sequence: TGTGCCAGCAGCGTAGGCCCCGGGACACCTCAGCGGGACTCTCGGGTATGGGAGCAGTTCTTC. Its translation: CASSVGPGTPQRDSRVWEQFF.

The chain links TRBV28 to TRBJ2-7; no firm D call. This CDR3 comprises 15 residues. CDR1 and CDR2 from the germline V gene are MDHEN and SYDVKM. V was clipped by 10 bases and J by 2 bases, with 21 bases between them. The CDR3 coding sequence is TGTGCCACCTCTTTTGGAGACCCTACTCCCTACGAGCAGTACTTC. It specifies CATSFGDPTPYEQYF.

The chain combines TRBV5-1 with TRBJ2-1, with 10 bases lining up with TRBD2. Germline V gene data show CDR1 as SGHRS and CDR2 as YFSETQ. CDR3 length: 14 amino acids. With 1 base clipped from V and 7 bases from J, the junction kept 2 bases outside the gene matches. The CDR3 reads CASSLPSGSNEQFF. The CDR3 DNA is TGCGCCAGCAGCTTGCCTAGCGGGAGTAATGAGCAGTTCTTC.

The chain carries TRBV2 and TRBJ1-1, with 9 bases matching TRBD1. Germline V gene sequence: CDR1 SNHLY, CDR2 FYNNEI. The J segment lost 11 bases and the V segment lost 0 bases, leaving 7 bases of the junction unmatched. The CDR3 spans 14 residues. CDR3 nucleotide sequence: TGTGCCAGCAGTGAAGCACACAGGGGGCGGTCGGCTTTCTTT. Protein: CASSEAHRGRSAFF.

The CDR3 here is CASSSSLAEQFF. For the CDR3, the DNA is TGTGCCAGCAGTTCCTCCCTAGCGGAGCAGTTCTTC. The J gene is TRBJ2-1, the V gene TRBV27, with D possibly TRBD2 on 6 matching bases. Germline V gene data show CDR1 as MNHEY and CDR2 as SMNVEV (reference sequence). V lost 4 bases to trimming and J lost 10 bases, with 11 bases between them. The CDR3 sequence is 12 residues long.

The V gene is TRBV5-1, the J gene TRBJ2-1; TRBD1 is a possible D gene (6 bases). The CDR3 contains 15 residues. Trimming left V 1 base short and J 7 bases short, with 15 bases between. Germline CDR1 reads SGHRS; CDR2 reads YFSETQ. In DNA, the CDR3 is TGCGCCAGCAGCTTGTTCGTCGGCCAGGGGAATGAGCAGTTCTTC. Translating it yields CASSLFVGQGNEQFF.

This clone was detected only once. The genes are TRBV2 and TRBJ2-2; D might be TRBD1 (5 bases). Trimming stripped 6 bases from V and 7 bases from J, with 9 bases between. Germline V CDR1 and CDR2: SNHLY, FYNNEI. The CDR3 extends over 12 amino acids. The CDR3 DNA reads TGTGCCAGCAGAGGCACAGGCGGGGAGCTGTTTTTT. Its protein product is CASRGTGGELFF.

The chain recombines TRBV14 with TRBJ2-7; 9 nucleotides agree with TRBD2. This CDR3 spans 16 amino acids. CDR1 SGHDN and CDR2 FVKESK come from the germline V gene. Losses at the gene ends were 2 bases for V and 2 bases for J; bases not matched to a gene: 7. This CDR3 is CASSQKLAGEAYEQYF. The CDR3 DNA reads TGTGCCAGCAGCCAAAAATTAGCGGGAGAGGCCTACGAGCAGTACTTC.

This rearrangement joins TRBV6-1 to TRBJ2-1, with D possibly being TRBD2 (6 bases). V lost 2 bases to trimming and J lost 4 bases, with 15 bases between them. The germline CDR1 and CDR2 sequences are MNHNS and SASEGT. The CDR3 has 16 residues. The DNA for the CDR3 is TGTGCCAGCAGTGAACATCTGGCGGGGATATACAATGAGCAGTTCTTC. Protein: CASSEHLAGIYNEQFF.

V usage is TRBV30 and J usage is TRBJ1-2; possible D gene TRBD1, 6 bases. The CDR3 covers 13 residues. CDR1 and CDR2 from the germline V gene are GTSNPN and SVGIG (reference sequence). V was cut by 2 bases and J by 2 bases, with 9 bases left in between. CDR3 in amino acids: CAWSLGANYGYTF. CDR3 in DNA: TGTGCCTGGAGTCTGGGGGCGAACTATGGCTACACCTTC.

As DNA, the CDR3 is TGCGCCAGCAGTGATCACCTAGCGGGGTCCTACGAGCAGTACTTC. Encoded protein: CASSDHLAGSYEQYF. The gene calls are TRBV10-1 and TRBJ2-7; 9 bases are shared with TRBD2. From germline, CDR1 is WNHNN and CDR2 SYGVQD (reference sequence). This CDR3 is built from 15 residues. Trimming removed 3 bases from V and 1 base from J; junction bases left unmatched: 4.

The J gene is TRBJ2-7, the V gene TRBV7-9; tentatively, D is TRBD2 (6 bases). The CDR3 has 16 residues. V was cut by 1 base and J by 0 bases, with 13 bases left in between. CDR1 SEHNR and CDR2 FQNEAQ come from the germline V gene (reference sequence). CDR3 region: CASSLEGGAGSYEQYF. CDR3 nucleotides: TGTGCCAGCAGCTTAGAAGGCGGGGCGGGCTCCTACGAGCAGTACTTC.

This chain uses TRBV19 with TRBJ1-2; D possibly corresponds to TRBD1 (5 bases). Germline-derived CDR1 and CDR2 are LNHDA and SQIVND (reference sequence). The CDR3 is 15 residues long. Trimming removed 5 bases at V and 0 bases at J, with 13 bases between. CDR3 DNA sequence: TGTGCCAGTAGTTACCGACAGCTTACTAACTATGGCTACACCTTC. This translates into CASSYRQLTNYGYTF.

The chain combines TRBV10-3 with TRBJ2-1, with 9 bases fitting TRBD1. This CDR3 is 13 amino acids long. V shed 6 bases, J shed 5 bases, and the junction held 2 bases outside the gene matches. Germline values: CDR1 ENHRY, CDR2 SYGVKD. The CDR3 here is CAISRTGDNEQFF. The CDR3 region has the DNA TGTGCCATCAGCCGGACAGGGGACAATGAGCAGTTCTTC.

The DNA for the CDR3 is TGTGCCAGCAGGGGGGCAGCGGAAGATACGCAGTATTTT. Encoded protein: CASRGAAEDTQYF. The chain uses TRBV27 and TRBJ2-3; D perhaps matches TRBD1 (6 bases). Germline V CDR1 and CDR2: MNHEY, SMNVEV (reference sequence). V lost 6 bases and J lost 5, with 12 bases in between. This CDR3 region has 13 residues.

V gene TRBV27 combines with J gene TRBJ2-2; 11 nucleotides match TRBD2. The CDR3 is 16 residues long. J gave up 4 bases and V 5 bases, and 6 bases lay outside the gene matches. Looked up from germline, CDR1 is MNHEY and CDR2 is SMNVEV (reference sequence). The CDR3 DNA is TGTGCCAGCAGTCTCCGGACTAGCGGGCCCACCGGGGAGCTGTTTTTT. Translated: CASSLRTSGPTGELFF.

The chain links TRBV28 to TRBJ2-3; 9 bases are shared with TRBD1. Germline V gives CDR1 MDHEN, CDR2 SYDVKM. The CDR3 totals 18 residues. V shed 5 bases, J shed 2 bases, and the junction held 14 bases outside the gene matches. Written as DNA, the CDR3 is TGTGCCAGCAGTCCGGGACAGGGCCGCGGGTACCACACAGATACGCAGTATTTT. Translation: CASSPGQGRGYHTDTQYF.

In this sample, this clone turned up once. This chain joins TRBV15 and TRBJ2-3, with 11 bases lining up with TRBD2. CDR1 is LNHNV, CDR2 YYDKDF, per germline (reference sequence). There are 16 residues in the CDR3. The V and J ends lost 4 bases and 4 bases, in that order; junction bases with no gene match: 7. The CDR3: CATSTSGTSGSDTQYF. CDR3 nucleotides: TGTGCCACCAGCACTTCCGGGACTAGCGGTTCAGATACGCAGTATTTT.

This chain connects TRBV19 to TRBJ2-6; D is ambiguous. The CDR3 contains 16 residues. V shed 5 bases and J shed 2 bases, with 13 bases lying between them. Germline V gene lookup returns CDR1 LNHDA and CDR2 SQIVND (reference sequence). CDR3 sequence: CASSVIRGAGANVLTF. In DNA, the CDR3 is TGTGCCAGTAGTGTGATTAGAGGCGCTGGGGCCAACGTCCTGACTTTC.

The chain recombines TRBV19 with TRBJ2-3, with a tentative D call TRBD2 (5 bases). V gave up 2 bases and J gave up 2 bases, with 11 bases separating them. The CDR3 spans 15 residues. Germline CDR1 is LNHDA and CDR2 is SQIVND (reference sequence). The CDR3 bases are TGTGCCAGTAGTATACCCACAGCGGACACAGATACGCAGTATTTT. Residues: CASSIPTADTDTQYF.

This chain connects TRBV6-6 to TRBJ2-7; TRBD1 might be the D (5 bases). This CDR3 region has 16 residues. V lost 0 bases and J lost 2, with 14 bases in between. Per the germline V gene, CDR1 is MNHNY and CDR2 is SVGAGI (reference sequence). CDR3 amino acids: CASSYSDGGATYEQYF. CDR3 DNA sequence: TGTGCCAGCAGTTACTCGGACGGTGGGGCTACCTACGAGCAGTACTTC.

This clone was picked up one time. The chain combines TRBV6-5 with TRBJ2-1; 7 nucleotides line up with TRBD1. Germline-derived CDR1 and CDR2 are MNHEY and SVGAGI. CDR3 size: 14 residues. Unmatched junction bases numbered 11, after V lost 6 bases and J lost 9 bases. CDR3 amino acids: CASRRQGLRGEQFF. CDR3 nucleotides: TGTGCCAGCAGACGACAGGGATTAAGGGGTGAGCAGTTCTTC.

The chain carries TRBV19 and TRBJ1-4; the D gene is possibly TRBD1 (6 bases). V dropped 5 bases and J dropped 2 bases, with 18 bases sitting between them. The CDR3 has 17 amino acids. Germline V lookup: CDR1 LNHDA, CDR2 SQIVND (reference sequence). CDR3 bases: TGTGCCAGTAGTCCCAGGACAGATAAGTGTACTAATGAAAAACTGTTTTTT. Amino acid sequence: CASSPRTDKCTNEKLFF.

This rearrangement joins TRBV7-2 to TRBJ2-5, with TRBD2 matching over 7 bases. CDR3 size: 17 residues. Germline CDR1 and CDR2: SGHTA and FQGNSA. The V gene end was trimmed by 0 bases and the J gene end by 1 base; junction bases not matched to a gene: 8. CDR3 coding DNA: TGTGCCAGCAGCTTAGCGGATAGTCTAGCGGTCCAAGAGACCCAGTACTTC. This gives the protein CASSLADSLAVQETQYF.

This clone appeared a few times. V and J are TRBV4-2 and TRBJ1-1; D ambiguous. Germline CDR1 LGHNA, CDR2 YNFKEQ. The CDR3 spans 13 residues. Trimming cost V 0 bases and J 5 bases, with 7 bases left between them. CDR3 protein: CASSQDPYTEAFF. As DNA, the CDR3 is TGTGCCAGCAGCCAAGATCCCTATACTGAAGCTTTCTTT.

This chain links TRBV2 with TRBJ1-1, with unresolved D. CDR3 length equals 13 residues. Deletions cut 8 bases from V and 2 bases from J, with 12 bases between. Germline CDR1 reads SNHLY; CDR2 reads FYNNEI. The CDR3 region is CASEHGRNTEAFF. CDR3 nucleotide sequence: TGTGCCAGCGAGCATGGGAGAAACACTGAAGCTTTCTTT.

The chain carries TRBV27 and TRBJ1-5, with unresolved D. The CDR3 totals 15 residues. Germline V CDR1 and CDR2: MNHEY, SMNVEV (reference sequence). Trimming took 5 bases from V and 2 from J, leaving 13 bases between them. This CDR3 is CASSPPGWGNQPQHF. CDR3 coding DNA: TGTGCCAGCAGTCCCCCGGGGTGGGGCAATCAGCCCCAGCATTTT.

This rearrangement joins TRBV28 to TRBJ2-7; no clear D. Trimming pared 1 base from V and 2 bases from J, leaving 3 bases between. Per germline, CDR1 MDHEN and CDR2 SYDVKM. CDR3 length: 12 residues. DNA of the CDR3: TGTGCCAGCAGTTTATCCACCTACGAGCAGTACTTC. Translated, it gives CASSLSTYEQYF.